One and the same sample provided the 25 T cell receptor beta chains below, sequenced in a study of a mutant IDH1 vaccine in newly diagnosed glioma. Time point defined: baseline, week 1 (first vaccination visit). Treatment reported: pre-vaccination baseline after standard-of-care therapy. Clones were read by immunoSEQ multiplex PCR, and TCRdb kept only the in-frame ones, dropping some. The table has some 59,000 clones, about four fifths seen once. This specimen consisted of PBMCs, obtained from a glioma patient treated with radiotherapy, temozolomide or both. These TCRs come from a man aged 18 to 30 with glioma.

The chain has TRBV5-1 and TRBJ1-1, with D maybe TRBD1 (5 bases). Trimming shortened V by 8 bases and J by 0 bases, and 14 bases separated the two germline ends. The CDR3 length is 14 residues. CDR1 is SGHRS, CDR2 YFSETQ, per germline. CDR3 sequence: CASSPRGLNTEAFF. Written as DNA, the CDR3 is TGCGCCAGTTCGCCACGGGGCCTGAACACTGAAGCTTTCTTT.

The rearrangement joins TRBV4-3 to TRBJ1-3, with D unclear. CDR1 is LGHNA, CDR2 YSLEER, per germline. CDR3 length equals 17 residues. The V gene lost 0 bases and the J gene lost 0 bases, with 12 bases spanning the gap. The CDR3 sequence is CASSQDRLQTSGNTIYF. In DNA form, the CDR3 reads TGCGCCAGCAGCCAAGATCGTCTACAGACCTCTGGAAACACCATATATTTT.

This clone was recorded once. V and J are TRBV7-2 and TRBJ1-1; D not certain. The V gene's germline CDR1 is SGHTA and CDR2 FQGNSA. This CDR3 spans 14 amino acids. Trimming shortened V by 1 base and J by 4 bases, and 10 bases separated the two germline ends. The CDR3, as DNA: TGTGCCAGCAGCTTAGTGGGCGAGGTCACTGAAGCTTTCTTT. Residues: CASSLVGEVTEAFF.

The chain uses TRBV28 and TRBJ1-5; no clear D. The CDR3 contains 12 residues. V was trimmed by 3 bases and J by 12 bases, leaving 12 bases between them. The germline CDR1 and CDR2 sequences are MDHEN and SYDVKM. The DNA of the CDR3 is TGTGCCAGCAGTTTTAAGTCCCCGGGCCAGCATTTT. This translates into CASSFKSPGQHF.

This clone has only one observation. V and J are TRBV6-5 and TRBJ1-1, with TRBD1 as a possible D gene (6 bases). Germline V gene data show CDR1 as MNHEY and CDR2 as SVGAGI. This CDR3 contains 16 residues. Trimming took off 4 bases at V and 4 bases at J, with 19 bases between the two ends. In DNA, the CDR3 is TGTGCCAGCAGTTCAGCGGACAGCTGGGTGGGCACTGAAGCTTTCTTT. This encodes CASSSADSWVGTEAFF.

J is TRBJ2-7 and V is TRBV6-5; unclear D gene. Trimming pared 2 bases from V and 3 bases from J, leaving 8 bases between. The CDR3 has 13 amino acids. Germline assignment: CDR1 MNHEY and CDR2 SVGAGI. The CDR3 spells CASSYETGYEQYF. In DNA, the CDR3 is TGTGCCAGCAGTTACGAGACTGGCTACGAGCAGTACTTC.

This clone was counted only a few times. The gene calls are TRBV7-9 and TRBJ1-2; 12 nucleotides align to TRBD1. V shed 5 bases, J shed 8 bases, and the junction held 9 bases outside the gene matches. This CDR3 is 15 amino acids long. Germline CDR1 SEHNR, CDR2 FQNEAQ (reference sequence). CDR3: CASSPGGTGGRGYTF. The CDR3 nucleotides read TGTGCCAGCAGCCCAGGCGGGACAGGGGGCCGGGGCTACACCTTC.

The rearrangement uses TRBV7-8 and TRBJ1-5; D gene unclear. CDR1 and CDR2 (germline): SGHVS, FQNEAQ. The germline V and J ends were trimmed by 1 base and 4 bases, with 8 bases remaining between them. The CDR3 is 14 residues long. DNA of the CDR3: TGTGCCAGCAGCTTAGGATCTGAGAATCAGCCCCAGCATTTT. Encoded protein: CASSLGSENQPQHF.

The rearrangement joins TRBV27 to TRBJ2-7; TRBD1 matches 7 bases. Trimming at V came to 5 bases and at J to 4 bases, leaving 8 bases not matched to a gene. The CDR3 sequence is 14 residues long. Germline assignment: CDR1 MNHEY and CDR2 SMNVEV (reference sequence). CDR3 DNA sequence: TGTGCCAGCAGTGCCCGGGACAGAGTTTACGAGCAGTACTTC. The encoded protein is CASSARDRVYEQYF.

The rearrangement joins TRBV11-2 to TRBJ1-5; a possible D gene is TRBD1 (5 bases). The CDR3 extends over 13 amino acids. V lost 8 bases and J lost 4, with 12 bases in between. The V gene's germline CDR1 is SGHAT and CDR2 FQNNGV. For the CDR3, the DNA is TGTGCCAGCGGGGGAAACAGGAATCAGCCCCAGCATTTT. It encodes CASGGNRNQPQHF.

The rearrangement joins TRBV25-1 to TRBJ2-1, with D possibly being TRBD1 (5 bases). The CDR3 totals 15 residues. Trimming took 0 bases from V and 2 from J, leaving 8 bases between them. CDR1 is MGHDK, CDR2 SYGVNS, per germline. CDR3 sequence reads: CASSEYRGPYNEQFF. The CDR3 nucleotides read TGTGCCAGCAGTGAATATAGGGGCCCCTACAATGAGCAGTTCTTC.

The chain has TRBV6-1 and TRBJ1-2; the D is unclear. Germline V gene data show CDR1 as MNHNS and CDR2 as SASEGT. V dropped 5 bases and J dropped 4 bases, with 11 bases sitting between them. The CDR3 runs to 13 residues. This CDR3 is CASSWTVLYGYTF. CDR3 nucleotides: TGTGCCAGCAGTTGGACTGTGCTCTATGGCTACACCTTC.

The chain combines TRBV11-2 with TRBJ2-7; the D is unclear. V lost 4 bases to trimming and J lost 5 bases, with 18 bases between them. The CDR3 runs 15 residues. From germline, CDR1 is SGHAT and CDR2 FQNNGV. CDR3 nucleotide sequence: TGTGCCAGCAGCTCCCTCCGGCGCCGTATCCACGAGCAGTACTTC. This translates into CASSSLRRRIHEQYF. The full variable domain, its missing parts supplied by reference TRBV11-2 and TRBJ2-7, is EAGVAQSPRYKIIEKRQSVAFWCNPISGHATLYWYQQILGQGPKLLIQFQNNGVVDDSQLPKDRFSAERLKGVDSTLKIQPAKLEDSAVYLCASSSLRRRIHEQYFGPGTRLTVT.

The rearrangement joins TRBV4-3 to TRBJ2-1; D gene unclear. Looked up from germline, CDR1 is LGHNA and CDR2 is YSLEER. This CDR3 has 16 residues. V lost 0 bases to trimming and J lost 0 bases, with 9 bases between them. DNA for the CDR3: TGCGCCAGCAGCCAAGATTGGGCTAGCTCCTACAATGAGCAGTTCTTC. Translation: CASSQDWASSYNEQFF.

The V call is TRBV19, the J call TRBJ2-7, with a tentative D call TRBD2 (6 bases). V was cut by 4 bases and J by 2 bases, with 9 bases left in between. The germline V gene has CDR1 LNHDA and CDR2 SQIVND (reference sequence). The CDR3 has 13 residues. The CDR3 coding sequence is TGTGCCAGTAGTAGGGACTTTACCTACGAGCAGTACTTC. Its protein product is CASSRDFTYEQYF.

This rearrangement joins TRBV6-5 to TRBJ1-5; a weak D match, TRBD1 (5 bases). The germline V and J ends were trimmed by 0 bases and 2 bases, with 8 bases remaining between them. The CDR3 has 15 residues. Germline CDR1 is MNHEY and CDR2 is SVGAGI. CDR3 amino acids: CASSYSWGGNQPQHF. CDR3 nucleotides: TGTGCCAGCAGTTACTCGTGGGGGGGCAATCAGCCCCAGCATTTT.

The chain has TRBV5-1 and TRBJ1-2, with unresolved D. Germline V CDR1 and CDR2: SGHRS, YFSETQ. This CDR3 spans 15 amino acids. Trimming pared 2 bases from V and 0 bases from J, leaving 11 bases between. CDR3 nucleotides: TGCGCCAGCAGCTTCTTCAGTCCTTCTAACTATGGCTACACCTTC. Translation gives CASSFFSPSNYGYTF.

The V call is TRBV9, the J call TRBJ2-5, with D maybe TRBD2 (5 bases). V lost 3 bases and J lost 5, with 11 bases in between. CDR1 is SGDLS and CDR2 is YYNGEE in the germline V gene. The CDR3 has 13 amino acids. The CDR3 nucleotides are TGTGCCAGCAGCGCGACGGGATTGGAGACCCAGTACTTC. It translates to CASSATGLETQYF.

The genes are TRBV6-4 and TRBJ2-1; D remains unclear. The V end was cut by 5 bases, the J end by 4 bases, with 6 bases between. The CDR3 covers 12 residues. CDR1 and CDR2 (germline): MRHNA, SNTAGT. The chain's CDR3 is CASSSDYNEQFF. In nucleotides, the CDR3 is TGTGCCAGCAGTAGCGATTACAATGAGCAGTTCTTC.

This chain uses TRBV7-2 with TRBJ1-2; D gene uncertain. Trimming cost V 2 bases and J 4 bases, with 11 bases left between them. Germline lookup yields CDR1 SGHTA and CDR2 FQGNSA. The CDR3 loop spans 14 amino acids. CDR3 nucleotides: TGTGCCAGCAGCTTATCCGACACTATCTATGGCTACACCTTC. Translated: CASSLSDTIYGYTF.

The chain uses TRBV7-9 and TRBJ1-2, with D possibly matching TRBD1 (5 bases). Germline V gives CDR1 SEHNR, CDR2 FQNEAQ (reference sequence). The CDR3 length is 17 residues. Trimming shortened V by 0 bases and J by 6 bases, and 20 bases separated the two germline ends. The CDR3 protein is CASSLARSGWQGDGYTF. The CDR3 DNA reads TGTGCCAGCAGCTTAGCGAGGTCCGGATGGCAGGGAGATGGCTACACCTTC.

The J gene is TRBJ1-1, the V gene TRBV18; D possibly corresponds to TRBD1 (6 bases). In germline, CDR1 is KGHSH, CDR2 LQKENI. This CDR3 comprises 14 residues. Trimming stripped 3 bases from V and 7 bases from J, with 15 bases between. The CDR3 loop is CASSPGTGSVEAFF. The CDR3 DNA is TGTGCCAGCTCACCCGGAACAGGGTCGGTTGAAGCTTTCTTT.

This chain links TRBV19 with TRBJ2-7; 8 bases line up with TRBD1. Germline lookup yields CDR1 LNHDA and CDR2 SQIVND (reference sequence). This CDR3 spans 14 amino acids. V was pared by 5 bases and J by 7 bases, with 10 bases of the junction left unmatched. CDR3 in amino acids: CASSPWTGTGEQYF. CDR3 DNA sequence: TGTGCCAGTAGTCCCTGGACAGGGACGGGGGAGCAGTACTTC. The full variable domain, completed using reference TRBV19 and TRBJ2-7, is DGGITQSPKYLFRKEGQNVTLSCEQNLNHDAMYWYRQDPGQGLRLIYYSQIVNDFQKGDIAEGYSVSREKKESFPLTVTSAQKNPTAFYLCASSPWTGTGEQYFGPGTRLTVT.

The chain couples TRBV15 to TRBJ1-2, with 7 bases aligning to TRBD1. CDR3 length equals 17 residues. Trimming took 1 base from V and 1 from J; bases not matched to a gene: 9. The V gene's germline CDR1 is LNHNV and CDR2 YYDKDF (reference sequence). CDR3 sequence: CATSRAGTETLNYGYTF. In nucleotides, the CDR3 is TGTGCCACCAGCAGAGCCGGGACAGAGACTCTTAACTATGGCTACACCTTC.

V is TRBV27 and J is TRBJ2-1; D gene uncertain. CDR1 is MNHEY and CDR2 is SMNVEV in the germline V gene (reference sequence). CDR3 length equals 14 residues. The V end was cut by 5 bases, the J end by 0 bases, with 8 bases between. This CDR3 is CASSEISSYNEQFF. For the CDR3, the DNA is TGTGCCAGCAGTGAGATAAGCTCCTACAATGAGCAGTTCTTC.